The rows below give T cell receptor beta chains drawn from one sample of a study of CD8+ T cells in alopecia areata. The data were produced by immunoSEQ multiplex PCR, yet TCRdb's version contains in-frame clones alone and is incomplete. The data hold fewer than 100,000 clones, with under 45% observed a single time. Sequences were obtained from CD4+ T cells sorted from blood. All receptors derive from a human donor with alopecia areata. CDR3s include the opening cysteine and the closing phenylalanine or tryptophan. The order of the fields is J gene, D gene, V gene, clone size, CDR3 DNA, CDR3 protein. A D gene is named only where the DNA matches it firmly. Clone size, where shown, is once, few, many, or a class for clones that have expanded.

TRBJ2-5,TRBD1,TRBV29-1,few,TGCAGCGTGACGGGACAGGGGAACCAAGAGACCCAGTACTTC,CSVTGQGNQETQYF
TRBJ2-7,TRBD2,TRBV4-1,once,TGCGCCAGCAGCCTCAGGACTAGCGGGGTGTCTCGGGGCTACGAGCAGTACTTC,CASSLRTSGVSRGYEQYF
TRBJ1-4,-,TRBV30,-,TGTGCCTGGATCCCAAAGGCGGAGGGCGAAAAACTGTTTTTT,CAWIPKAEGEKLFF
TRBJ2-5,-,TRBV29-1,-,TGCAGCGTTGGTACAGGGCCCCAAGAGACCCAGTACTTC,CSVGTGPQETQYF
TRBJ1-1,TRBD1,TRBV6-1,-,TGTGCCAGCAGTGGCCGGGACAGGGTTAACACTGAAGCTTTCTTT,CASSGRDRVNTEAFF
TRBJ1-1,-,TRBV29-1,few,TGCAGCGTTGAAGGCCAAGGGGACAACACTGAAGCTTTCTTT,CSVEGQGDNTEAFF
TRBJ1-2,-,TRBV30,-,TGTGCCTTACGCCGGGAGAGGCATGGCTACACCTTC,CALRRERHGYTF
TRBJ2-5,-,TRBV10-2,-,TGCGCCAGCAGGCGACGACAAGAGACCCAGTACTTC,CASRRRQETQYF
TRBJ2-7,TRBD2,TRBV25-1,-,TGTGCCAGCAGTGACCACGGACTAGACGAGCAGTACTTC,CASSDHGLDEQYF
TRBJ2-3,-,TRBV29-1,once,TGCAGTTTTACGGGGGGCACAGCTACGCAGTATTTT,CSFTGGTATQYF
TRBJ2-1,TRBD1,TRBV30,-,TGTGCCTGGAGCCGGGACAGGGTGTACAATGAGCAGTTCTTC,CAWSRDRVYNEQFF
TRBJ2-7,-,TRBV29-1,few,TGCAGCGGGGTCCAGGGATACGAGCAGTACTTC,CSGVQGYEQYF